What follows describes a single T cell receptor beta chain. Its target is unknown. This entry comes from a study of CD8+ T cells in alopecia areata. Whole-study context: In an open-label trial, patients got 5 to 10 mg tofacitinib twice daily. Severity in treated patients was scored by percentage of scalp area affected.

General study points: Many of the expanded lesional clones endured in scalp and blood while on tofacitinib. Tofacitinib significantly reduced both scalp clonality and expanded CD8+ clones among the top 100.

Sequencing used cDNA as its template, made by extracting RNA and reverse transcribing it. Method: immunoSEQ multiplex PCR; TCRdb's copy keeps in-frame clones and lacks some. The top ten clones hold 1.8% of a sample with under 350,000 clones, 55% to 75% of them seen once. Treatment meaning: oral pan-JAK inhibitor, 5-10 mg twice daily. The length of the CDR3 is 12 residues. V lost 0 bases and J 7 bases, leaving 6 bases between the germline ends. CDR1 and CDR2 from the germline V gene are LNHNV and YYDKDF (reference sequence). The chain has TRBV15 and TRBJ1-2; D uncertain. The specimen was CD4+ T cells sorted from blood, collected at week 24, from a patient treated with tofacitinib. The sequence was obtained from a human donor with alopecia areata. CDR3 residues: CATSRDLVGYTF. CDR3 DNA sequence: TGTGCCACCAGCAGAGATCTTGTTGGCTACACCTTC. Full variable domain (rest looked up from reference TRBV15 and TRBJ1-2): DAMVIQNPRYQVTQFGKPVTLSCSQTLNHNVMYWYQQKSSQAPKLLFHYYDKDFNNEADTPDNFQSRRPNTSFCFLDIRSPGLGDTAMYLCATSRDLVGYTFGSGTRLTVV.